A single sample gave rise to the 29 T cell receptor beta chains below, sequenced in a study of blood T cells in healthy people across ages. Alongside a J-beta primer mix, a sample-barcoded 5' primer served in a second PCR lasting about 7 to 12 cycles. TCRdb analysed the 5' RACE reads with MiXCR anew, one entry per CDR3 protein. The data contain under 750,000 distinct CDR3 sequences, about 45% of them seen just once; the ten biggest clones take up approximately 23%. The sequencing sample was made of blood. These receptors all come from an elderly man in good health.

This clonotype appeared many times. The chain couples TRBV5-1 to TRBJ1-2; 8 nucleotides line up with TRBD1. Germline V CDR1 and CDR2: SGHRS, YFSETQ. V trimming: 4 bases; J trimming: 10 bases; junction bases outside the gene matches: 9. This CDR3 region has 13 residues. As DNA, the CDR3 is TGCGCCAGCAGCCCCGGACAGGGCTACACCTACACCTTC. Encoded protein: CASSPGQGYTYTF.

The chain joins TRBV2 to TRBJ2-7; 7 bases fit TRBD1. This CDR3 contains 13 residues. Germline V gives CDR1 SNHLY, CDR2 FYNNEI. Trimming cost V 8 bases and J 0 bases; bases outside gene matches: 4. The CDR3 sequence: CASQTGSSYEQYF. As DNA, the CDR3 is TGTGCCAGCCAGACAGGGAGCTCCTACGAGCAGTACTTC.

This clonotype was observed at least ten times. This rearrangement joins TRBV27 to TRBJ2-1; D uncertain. This CDR3 has 14 amino acids. Trimming removed 5 bases at V and 7 bases at J, with 15 bases between. CDR1 and CDR2 (germline): MNHEY, SMNVEV (reference sequence). DNA for the CDR3: TGTGCCAGCAGTCCCCGCAACGGCTTAAATGAGCAGTTCTTC. It codes for CASSPRNGLNEQFF.

This clonotype occurred a few times. The CDR3 DNA sequence: TGTGCCAGCAGGGCGGGGGGCCCAACAGATACGCAGTATTTT. Translated, it gives CASRAGGPTDTQYF. The rearrangement uses TRBV7-2 and TRBJ2-3; 8 positions match TRBD2. There are 14 residues in the CDR3. J was trimmed by 3 bases and V by 6 bases; bases with no gene match: 5. The germline V gene encodes CDR1 SGHTA and CDR2 FQGNSA.

DNA for the CDR3: TGTGCCAGCAGCAGAGTCGGTACAGCTCGGGAGACCCAGTACTTC. Translated, it gives CASSRVGTARETQYF. The rearrangement links TRBV7-2 to TRBJ2-5; D uncertain. Looked up from germline, CDR1 is SGHTA and CDR2 is FQGNSA. The CDR3 has 15 residues. The germline V and J ends were trimmed by 5 bases and 5 bases, with 18 bases remaining between them. The complete variable domain, with remaining parts taken from reference TRBV7-2 and TRBJ2-5, reads GAGVSQSPSNKVTEKGKDVELRCDPISGHTALYWYRQSLGQGLEFLIYFQGNSAPDKSGLPSDRFSAERTGGSVSTLTIQRTQQEDSAVYLCASSRVGTARETQYFGPGTRLLVL.

This chain joins TRBV7-2 and TRBJ2-5, with TRBD1 as a possible D gene (5 bases). The V gene lost 1 base and the J gene lost 11 bases, with 23 bases spanning the gap. Per germline, CDR1 SGHTA and CDR2 FQGNSA. This CDR3 region has 16 residues. This CDR3 is CASSLGGGQPYNEQYF. The DNA of the CDR3 is TGTGCCAGCAGCTTAGGGGGCGGACAACCCTACAATGAGCAGTACTTC. The full variable domain, with the rest looked up from reference TRBV7-2 and TRBJ2-5, is GAGVSQSPSNKVTEKGKDVELRCDPISGHTALYWYRQSLGQGLEFLIYFQGNSAPDKSGLPSDRFSAERTGGSVSTLTIQRTQQEDSAVYLCASSLGGGQPYNEQYFGPGTRLLVL.

Many counts were recorded for this clonotype. This chain connects TRBV6-5 to TRBJ2-3, with D unclear. The CDR3 length is 15 residues. The ends were cut back, 0 bases at V and 1 base at J, with 8 bases in the middle. Per germline, CDR1 MNHEY and CDR2 SVGAGI. In DNA form, the CDR3 reads TGTGCCAGCAGTTACTCCCCTGGGGGCACAGATACGCAGTATTTT. It translates to CASSYSPGGTDTQYF.

This rearrangement joins TRBV29-1 to TRBJ2-3, with 8 bases lining up with TRBD2. This CDR3 has 15 residues. Germline V gene lookup returns CDR1 SQVTM and CDR2 ANQGSEA. Losses at the gene ends were 6 bases for V and 3 bases for J; bases not matched to a gene: 11. The CDR3 sequence is CSVAGPGGVTDTQYF. The CDR3 coding sequence is TGCAGCGTAGCCGGACCCGGGGGGGTTACAGATACGCAGTATTTT.

This clonotype was observed a handful of times. The rearrangement joins TRBV7-2 to TRBJ2-3; 16 nucleotides match TRBD2. There are 16 residues in the CDR3. V was pared by 4 bases and J by 4 bases, with 2 bases of the junction left unmatched. CDR1 and CDR2 (germline): SGHTA, FQGNSA. CDR3 protein: CASSWGTSGGADTQYF. The DNA for the CDR3 is TGTGCCAGCAGCTGGGGGACTAGCGGGGGGGCAGATACGCAGTATTTT.

This rearrangement joins TRBV6-2 or TRBV6-3 to TRBJ1-5, with a weak D call TRBD1 (6 bases). The CDR3 spans 15 residues. In germline, CDR1 is MNHEY, CDR2 SVGEGT. Trimming took off 5 bases at V and 6 bases at J, with 17 bases between the two ends. In nucleotides, the CDR3 is TGTGCCAGCAGTGGGGCGACAGGTGGGGTTCAGCCCCAGCATTTT. This translates into CASSGATGGVQPQHF.

This clonotype has just a few counts. J is TRBJ1-5 and V is TRBV14; TRBD1 matches 9 bases. V was pared by 3 bases and J by 1 base, with 10 bases of the junction left unmatched. This CDR3 has 18 amino acids. In germline, CDR1 is SGHDN, CDR2 FVKESK. The CDR3 loop reads CASSQFETGGRSNQPQHF. In DNA, the CDR3 is TGTGCCAGCAGCCAGTTTGAAACAGGGGGCAGGAGCAATCAGCCCCAGCATTTT.

This clonotype was counted between two and nine times. V usage is TRBV4-3 and J usage is TRBJ2-3, with D tentatively TRBD2 (5 bases). The CDR3 has 16 residues. CDR1 and CDR2 from the germline V gene are LGHNA and YSLEER. Trimming shortened V by 0 bases and J by 4 bases, and 14 bases separated the two germline ends. DNA of the CDR3: TGCGCCAGCAGCCAAGATCCTAGCTTCGTCCCAGATACGCAGTATTTT. Its protein is CASSQDPSFVPDTQYF.

This clonotype was recorded at least ten times. The chain combines TRBV24-1 with TRBJ2-7, with D perhaps TRBD2 (6 bases). Germline V gives CDR1 KGHDR, CDR2 SFDVKD. V was trimmed by 10 bases and J by 2 bases, leaving 20 bases between them. This CDR3 is 15 amino acids long. For the CDR3, the DNA is TGTGCCACTGGGTCGGGGGAGTTTACCCCCTACGAGCAGTACTTC. Its protein is CATGSGEFTPYEQYF.

Concerning this clonotype itself: The germline gene is not matched at one end of the junction; a read error may be the cause. This sequence joins TRBV4-3 and TRBJ2-1; possible D gene TRBD2, 7 bases. The J call may be mistaken, given a closer DNA end match to TRBJ2-7. The germline V gene encodes CDR1 LGHNA and CDR2 YSLEER. This CDR3 comprises 15 residues. The CDR3 region is CAGSQGGGTPYEQYF. In DNA, the CDR3 is TGCGCCGGCAGCCAAGGGGGGGGGACTCCCTACGAGCAGTACTTC.

The V and J genes are TRBV4-3 and TRBJ2-1; no definite D call. The germline CDR1 and CDR2 sequences are LGHNA and YSLEER. This CDR3 is built from 15 residues. Trimming removed 3 bases from V and 2 bases from J, with 11 bases in between. CDR3 sequence: CASSQGAQTYNEQFF. The CDR3 bases are TGCGCCAGCAGCCAGGGCGCTCAAACCTACAATGAGCAGTTCTTC.

Remarks on this clonotype: A much more abundant neighbour one base away suggests this may be a read error. The V call is TRBV3-1, the J call TRBJ2-7, with D unclear. Germline assignment: CDR1 LGHDT and CDR2 YNNKEL (reference sequence). Trimming took off 2 bases at V and 7 bases at J, with 15 bases between the two ends. The CDR3 sequence is 14 residues long. The CDR3: CASSQRRMAEEQYF. DNA for the CDR3: TGTGCCAGCAGCCAACGCAGGATGGCGGAGGAGCAGTACTTC.

The rearrangement joins TRBV29-1 to TRBJ2-4; 7 nucleotides align to TRBD2. Trimming cost V 4 bases and J 2 bases; bases outside gene matches: 8. Per the germline V gene, CDR1 is SQVTM and CDR2 is ANQGSEA. This CDR3 region has 15 residues. CDR3 region: CSVAGGGRPKNIQYF. The CDR3 DNA is TGCAGCGTTGCGGGGGGTGGACGGCCCAAAAACATTCAGTACTTC.

The V gene is TRBV10-3, the J gene TRBJ2-7; 8 nucleotides line up with TRBD1. Germline V gives CDR1 ENHRY, CDR2 SYGVKD. The CDR3 extends over 14 amino acids. J gave up 5 bases and V 0 bases, and 3 bases lay outside the gene matches. CDR3: CAISESGQGDEQYF. DNA for the CDR3: TGTGCCATCAGTGAGTCCGGACAGGGTGACGAGCAGTACTTC.

CDR3 sequence: CASSPGRRETEAFF. The CDR3 DNA reads as TGTGCCAGCAGCCCTGGAAGGAGGGAAACTGAAGCTTTCTTT. The chain has TRBV5-5 and TRBJ1-1; D gene unclear. V lost 4 bases, J lost 5 bases, and 15 bases lay in between. CDR1 is SGHKS and CDR2 is YYEKEE in the germline V gene (reference sequence). The CDR3 has 14 amino acids.

This clonotype occurred many times. V gene TRBV7-2 combines with J gene TRBJ2-7; TRBD1 matches at 7 bases. CDR1 is SGHTA, CDR2 FQGNSA, per germline. This CDR3 has 13 amino acids. The junction had 1 base not matched to a gene; V was cut back by 2 bases and J by 3 bases. The CDR3 sequence: CASSLRQGYEQYF. The CDR3 nucleotides read TGTGCCAGCAGCTTACGACAGGGCTACGAGCAGTACTTC.

V is TRBV29-1 and J is TRBJ1-2; 10 bases map to TRBD1. From germline, CDR1 is SQVTM and CDR2 ANQGSEA. With 0 bases clipped from V and 7 bases from J, the junction kept 5 bases outside the gene matches. The CDR3 contains 14 residues. CDR3 nucleotide sequence: TGCAGCGTTGAAGATCCGACAGGGGGCTCTGGCTACACCTTC. This gives the protein CSVEDPTGGSGYTF.

The CDR3 region has the DNA TGTGCCAGCAGCCAAGAGGGGTGGATAAGCACAGATACGCAGTATTTT. This codes for CASSQEGWISTDTQYF. The rearrangement uses TRBV7-2 and TRBJ2-3; either TRBD1 or TRBD2 may fit D (5 bases each). CDR3 size: 16 residues. Trimming removed 5 bases from V and 0 bases from J, with 15 bases in between. Germline CDR1 reads SGHTA; CDR2 reads FQGNSA.

The table lists this clonotype with many counts. The rearrangement links TRBV6-5 to TRBJ2-7; D unclear. The germline V gene has CDR1 MNHEY and CDR2 SVGAGI. V was shortened by 5 bases and J by 3 bases, with 8 bases between the two germline ends. The CDR3 length is 12 residues. The CDR3 region is CASSHPHYEQYF. CDR3 sequence (DNA): TGTGCCAGCAGTCACCCACACTACGAGCAGTACTTC.

This clonotype was counted a few times. The chain carries TRBV25-1 and TRBJ2-7; D gene unclear. The V end lost 1 base, the J end lost 5 bases, and 3 bases lay between the germline ends. CDR1 and CDR2 from the germline V gene are MGHDK and SYGVNS. This CDR3 is built from 11 residues. The chain's CDR3 is CASSEFNEQYF. CDR3 coding DNA: TGTGCCAGCAGTGAATTCAACGAGCAGTACTTC.

V gene TRBV6-5 combines with J gene TRBJ2-7; no reliable D call. Germline CDR1 and CDR2: MNHEY and SVGAGI. The CDR3 length is 13 residues. V dropped 5 bases and J dropped 1 base, with 9 bases sitting between them. CDR3: CASSETISYEQYF. The DNA for the CDR3 is TGTGCCAGCAGTGAGACAATTTCCTACGAGCAGTACTTC.

This clonotype was seen a single time. The CDR3, as DNA: TGCGCCAGCAGCCAAGATAGAGGGCGGCCCCAGCATTTT. Amino acids: CASSQDRGRPQHF. This sequence joins TRBV4-3 and TRBJ1-5; D is uncertain. V shed 0 bases and J shed 9 bases, with 9 bases lying between them. CDR1 and CDR2 (germline): LGHNA, YSLEER. CDR3 length equals 13 residues.

This clonotype was seen a handful of times. The rearrangement links TRBV6-2 or TRBV6-3 to TRBJ1-1, with a possible D match to TRBD1 (6 bases). The ends were cut back, 6 bases at V and 2 bases at J, with 19 bases in the middle. This CDR3 contains 16 residues. Germline values: CDR1 MNHEY, CDR2 SVGEGT. CDR3 bases: TGTGCCAGCAGCCGTCGCCAGGGGCTCCGAAACACTGAAGCTTTCTTT. Its translation is CASSRRQGLRNTEAFF.

The V and J genes are TRBV4-1 and TRBJ1-2; 7 nucleotides align to TRBD1. V shed 0 bases and J 3 bases; nucleotides not matched to a gene: 4. The length of the CDR3 is 15 residues. In germline, CDR1 is MGHRA, CDR2 YSYEKL. The CDR3 DNA reads as TGCGCCAGCAGCCAAGATGACAGGGAGGACTATGGCTACACCTTC. It specifies CASSQDDREDYGYTF.

This clonotype was recorded a few times. This chain connects TRBV6-5 to TRBJ1-6; no clear D gene. In germline, CDR1 is MNHEY, CDR2 SVGAGI. The ends were cut back, 2 bases at V and 1 base at J, with 24 bases in the middle. The CDR3 spans 21 residues. The DNA for the CDR3 is TGTGCCAGCAGTTACGCGACCGCCAGGAGTCAACGCCCGTCCTATAATTCACCCCTCCACTTT. This translates into CASSYATARSQRPSYNSPLHF.